Detailed here is one T cell receptor beta chain. Per the authors' pipeline: Amplification of reference gene primers was used by the study to estimate nucleated cell counts. Some clones are missing from TCRdb's copy, which holds only in-frame ones; the method was immunoSEQ multiplex PCR. V and J calls and clone size are as listed in that table; D and trimming were resolved from the DNA. This table holds roughly 200,000 clones, 88% found once. This record belongs to a study of blood T cell repertoires in COVID-19. Study-level background: Specimens from acute and convalescent COVID-19 originated in the United States, Italy and Spain.

This receptor was taken from a man between 18 and 29 years old with active or convalescent COVID-19. Source material: peripheral blood.

CDR3 protein: CASSSETGSYGYTF. The CDR3, as DNA: TGTGCCAGCAGCTCCGAGACAGGCAGCTATGGCTACACCTTC. The chain uses TRBV7-9 and TRBJ1-2; tentative D call: TRBD1 (6 bases). Germline lookup yields CDR1 SEHNR and CDR2 FQNEAQ (reference sequence). There are 14 residues in the CDR3. With 4 bases removed from V and 4 bases from J, the gap between germline ends came to 13 bases.